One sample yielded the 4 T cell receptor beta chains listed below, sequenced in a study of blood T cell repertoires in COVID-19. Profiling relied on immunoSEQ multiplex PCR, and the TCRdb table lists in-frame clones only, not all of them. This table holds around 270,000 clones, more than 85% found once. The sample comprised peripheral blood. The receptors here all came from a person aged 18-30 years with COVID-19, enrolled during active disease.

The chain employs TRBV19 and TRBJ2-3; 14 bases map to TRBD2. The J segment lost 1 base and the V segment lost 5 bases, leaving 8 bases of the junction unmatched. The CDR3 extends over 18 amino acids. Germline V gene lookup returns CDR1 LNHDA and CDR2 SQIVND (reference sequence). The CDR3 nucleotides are TGTGCCAGTAGTCTAAGGGGGACTAGCGGGAGTGGCACAGATACGCAGTATTTT. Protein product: CASSLRGTSGSGTDTQYF.

CDR3: CASSSFREGYTF. The DNA for the CDR3 is TGCGCCAGCAGCTCATTCAGGGAAGGCTACACCTTC. The chain has TRBV5-1 and TRBJ1-2; weak D call: TRBD1 (5 bases). V lost 3 bases, J lost 8 bases, and 11 bases lay in between. The CDR3 has 12 residues. The germline gives CDR1 SGHRS, CDR2 YFSETQ. Looking up the rest from reference TRBV5-1 and TRBJ1-2 gives the full variable domain: KAGVTQTPRYLIKTRGQQVTLSCSPISGHRSVSWYQQTPGQGLQFLFEYFSETQRNKGNFPGRFSGRQFSNSRSEMNVSTLELGDSALYLCASSSFREGYTFGSGTRLTVV.

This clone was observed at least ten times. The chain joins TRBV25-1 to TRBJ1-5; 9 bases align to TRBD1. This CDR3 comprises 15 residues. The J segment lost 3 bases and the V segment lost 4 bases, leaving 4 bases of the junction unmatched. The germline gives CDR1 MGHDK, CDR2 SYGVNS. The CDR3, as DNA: TGTGCCAGCAGTGGGGGGACAGGGAACAATCAGCCCCAGCATTTT. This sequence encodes CASSGGTGNNQPQHF.

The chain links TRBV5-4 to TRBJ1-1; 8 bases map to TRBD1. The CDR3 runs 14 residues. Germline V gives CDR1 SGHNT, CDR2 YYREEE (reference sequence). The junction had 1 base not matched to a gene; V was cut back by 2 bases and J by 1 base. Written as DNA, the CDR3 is TGTGCCAGCAGCTTACAGGGGGGGAACACTGAAGCTTTCTTT. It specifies CASSLQGGNTEAFF.